What follows describes a single T cell receptor (beta chain). Its target is not known. The sample comes from a study of response to subunit inactivated influenza vaccine. The CDR3 runs to 15 residues. CDR1 and CDR2 from the germline V gene are WSHSY and SAAADI. V was cut by 8 bases and J by 2 bases, with 16 bases left in between. One entry per CDR3 protein results from TCRdb running MiXCR on the RT-PCR reads. The data contain around 540,000 distinct CDR3 sequences, roughly 12% of them singletons. Study-wide results and caveats: A suggestion made by the authors is that each seasonal influenza vaccination recruits few new T cells.

The chain couples TRBV10-2 to TRBJ1-3; a possible D gene is TRBD1 (6 bases). This clonotype was sampled from a man over 45 who received an inactivated influenza vaccine. The source was PBMCs from blood, collected on the day of vaccination. The chain's CDR3 is CASHDRTGTGNTIYF. Written as DNA, the CDR3 is TGCGCCAGCCATGACAGAACAGGGACTGGAAACACCATATATTTT.